Below, 14 T cell receptor beta chains from the same sample are listed, as sequenced in a study of blood T cell repertoires in COVID-19. Assay used: immunoSEQ multiplex PCR; TCRdb lists only in-frame clones, some missing. The table shows roughly 140,000 clones, with about 86% occurring only once. Sequencing was carried out using peripheral blood. These receptors were obtained from a man in his 70s with acute or convalescent COVID-19.

This chain uses TRBV28 with TRBJ2-3; possible D gene TRBD1, 6 bases. The germline V and J ends were trimmed by 3 bases and 0 bases, with 13 bases remaining between them. Germline-derived CDR1 and CDR2 are MDHEN and SYDVKM. This CDR3 has 16 residues. This CDR3 reads CASSFLLRGSTDTQYF. The CDR3, as DNA: TGTGCCAGCAGTTTCCTCCTCAGGGGTAGCACAGATACGCAGTATTTT.

The V and J genes are TRBV7-2 and TRBJ2-7, with TRBD2 identical over 7 bases. Germline CDR1 is SGHTA and CDR2 is FQGNSA. The CDR3 runs to 16 residues. V trimming: 1 base; J trimming: 3 bases; junction bases outside the gene matches: 9. CDR3 DNA sequence: TGTGCCAGCAGCTTAGAAGAGGGAGGGATTTTCTACGAGCAGTACTTC. Amino acids: CASSLEEGGIFYEQYF. Based on the CDR3 plus reference TRBV7-2 and TRBJ2-7, the full variable domain is GAGVSQSPSNKVTEKGKDVELRCDPISGHTALYWYRQSLGQGLEFLIYFQGNSAPDKSGLPSDRFSAERTGGSVSTLTIQRTQQEDSAVYLCASSLEEGGIFYEQYFGPGTRLTVT.

V is TRBV7-2 and J is TRBJ2-3; 9 nucleotides align to TRBD2. Germline CDR1 reads SGHTA; CDR2 reads FQGNSA. Trimming removed 1 base from V and 5 bases from J; junction bases left unmatched: 7. This CDR3 spans 16 amino acids. The CDR3 here is CASSLDNSGSGDTQYF. CDR3 DNA sequence: TGTGCCAGCAGCTTAGATAATAGCGGGAGTGGAGATACGCAGTATTTT.

The chain is built from TRBV2 and TRBJ2-1, with D possibly being TRBD2 (6 bases). V lost 6 bases, J lost 6 bases, and 21 bases lay in between. The germline CDR1 and CDR2 sequences are SNHLY and FYNNEI. The CDR3 is 16 residues long. CDR3 residues: CASSAAGLAYRNEQFF. The CDR3 DNA is TGTGCCAGCAGCGCGGCGGGGCTAGCGTATCGCAATGAGCAGTTCTTC.

This chain connects TRBV6-6 to TRBJ1-2, with 9 bases identical to TRBD1. CDR3 size: 15 residues. Germline V gene lookup returns CDR1 MNHNY and CDR2 SVGAGI (reference sequence). The J segment lost 5 bases and the V segment lost 5 bases, leaving 9 bases of the junction unmatched. The CDR3 protein is CASSPPGQGRYGYTF. CDR3 coding DNA: TGTGCCAGCAGTCCACCGGGACAGGGACGGTATGGCTACACCTTC.

The chain employs TRBV24-1 and TRBJ1-3, with D perhaps matching TRBD1 (6 bases). Germline V CDR1 and CDR2: KGHDR, SFDVKD. This CDR3 is built from 18 residues. V was pared by 0 bases and J by 0 bases, with 14 bases between. The CDR3 sequence is CATSDLAFTGLSGNTIYF. As DNA, the CDR3 is TGTGCCACCAGTGATTTGGCCTTTACAGGGCTCTCTGGAAACACCATATATTTT.

The chain recombines TRBV6-2 or TRBV6-3 with TRBJ1-5; 9 bases fit TRBD1. Trimming removed 2 bases from V and 3 bases from J; junction bases left unmatched: 8. CDR1 is MNHEY, CDR2 SVGEGT, per germline. This CDR3 contains 17 residues. CDR3 loop: CASSYARGTGTNQPQHF. The CDR3 DNA reads as TGTGCCAGCAGTTACGCTCGAGGGACAGGGACCAATCAGCCCCAGCATTTT.

A few counts support this clone. V is TRBV24-1 and J is TRBJ2-1; TRBD1 aligns across 9 bases. Germline V gives CDR1 KGHDR, CDR2 SFDVKD. This CDR3 comprises 16 residues. The V gene end was trimmed by 4 bases and the J gene end by 4 bases; junction bases not matched to a gene: 7. In DNA form, the CDR3 reads TGTGCCACCAGTGAGAAGGGACAGGGTTTTTACAATGAGCAGTTCTTC. This gives the protein CATSEKGQGFYNEQFF.

This clone has just one count. This chain connects TRBV30 to TRBJ2-4; 8 nucleotides agree with TRBD2. The germline V gene has CDR1 GTSNPN and CDR2 SVGIG (reference sequence). V dropped 2 bases and J dropped 8; count of bases not matched to a gene: 2. The CDR3 has 12 residues. CDR3: CAWSPGGDIQYF. The CDR3 region has the DNA TGTGCCTGGAGTCCGGGGGGGGACATTCAGTACTTC. Filled out from reference TRBV30 and TRBJ2-4, the complete variable domain reads SQTIHQWPATLVQPVGSPLSLECTVEGTSNPNLYWYRQAAGRGLQLLFYSVGIGQISSEVPQNLSASRPQDRQFILSSKKLLLSDSGFYLCAWSPGGDIQYFGAGTRLSVL.

The V call is TRBV5-6, the J call TRBJ2-3; 8 bases agree with TRBD2. The germline V gene has CDR1 SGHDT and CDR2 YYEEEE. V shed 0 bases, J shed 13 bases, and the junction held 13 bases outside the gene matches. The CDR3 sequence is 15 residues long. The CDR3 spells CASSLEGIAGPRKYF. Written as DNA, the CDR3 is TGTGCCAGCAGCTTGGAAGGGATAGCGGGGCCGCGTAAGTATTTT.

V usage is TRBV2 and J usage is TRBJ1-5; TRBD1 matches 7 bases. Per the germline V gene, CDR1 is SNHLY and CDR2 is FYNNEI. Germline trimming cut 1 base from V and 4 bases from J; bases unmatched to any gene: 7. There are 16 residues in the CDR3. The chain's CDR3 is CASSEGRGRGNQPQHF. For the CDR3, the DNA is TGTGCCAGCAGTGAAGGGAGGGGGCGCGGGAATCAGCCCCAGCATTTT.

V and J are TRBV7-6 and TRBJ1-2, with D unclear. This CDR3 has 16 residues. Trimming cost V 1 base and J 0 bases, with 12 bases left between them. From germline, CDR1 is SGHVS and CDR2 FNYEAQ. CDR3 residues: CASSLEAGWTNYGYTF. CDR3 DNA: TGTGCCAGCAGCTTAGAAGCGGGGTGGACTAACTATGGCTACACCTTC.

The V gene is TRBV7-9, the J gene TRBJ1-2; 9 bases are a match to TRBD1. In germline, CDR1 is SEHNR, CDR2 FQNEAQ (reference sequence). The V gene end was trimmed by 4 bases and the J gene end by 4 bases; junction bases not matched to a gene: 4. The CDR3 has 14 residues. In nucleotides, the CDR3 is TGTGCCAGCAGCTCACAGGGGGCGATCTATGGCTACACCTTC. This sequence encodes CASSSQGAIYGYTF. Full variable domain (outside the CDR3, taken from reference TRBV7-9 and TRBJ1-2): DTGVSQNPRHKITKRGQNVTFRCDPISEHNRLYWYRQTLGQGPEFLTYFQNEAQLEKSRLLSDRFSAERPKGSFSTLEIQRTEQGDSAMYLCASSSQGAIYGYTFGSGTRLTVV.

The chain is built from TRBV29-1 and TRBJ1-4, with D maybe TRBD1 (5 bases). Trimming pared 4 bases from V and 2 bases from J, leaving 11 bases between. The CDR3 loop spans 14 amino acids. Germline assignment: CDR1 SQVTM and CDR2 ANQGSEA. As DNA, the CDR3 is TGCAGCGTTGTCACCGCAGGGACTAATGAAAAACTGTTTTTT. This gives the protein CSVVTAGTNEKLFF.